A single sample is the source of the 13 T cell receptor beta chains below, sequenced in a study of spatial heterogeneity in lung cancer. The time point was: blood at routine non-recurrence follow-up after resection. No cell sorting; template was whole RNA from tumor, lung tissue or PBMC. TCRdb called the 5' RACE reads again in MiXCR, with one record for every CDR3 protein. The sample carries some 54,000 distinct CDR3 sequences, less than 9.5% recorded once. Sequencing used PBMCs, obtained at follow-up. The receptor set was obtained from a female donor with early-stage non-small cell lung cancer.

This clonotype was found many times. The chain links TRBV11-2 to TRBJ1-5, with D maybe TRBD1 (5 bases). This CDR3 has 17 residues. In germline, CDR1 is SGHAT, CDR2 FQNNGV. Deletions cut 1 base from V and 3 bases from J, with 16 bases between. Here the CDR3 DNA reads TGTGCCAGCAGCTTAGGGAGGGGTTCAGGGCCCAATCAGCCCCAGCATTTT. It is translated as CASSLGRGSGPNQPQHF.

The genes are TRBV4-1 and TRBJ2-3; D is unresolved. Germline loops: CDR1 MGHRA, CDR2 YSYEKL. The CDR3 is made up of 15 amino acids. V was trimmed by 0 bases and J by 12 bases, leaving 19 bases between them. CDR3 nucleotide sequence: TGCGCCAGCAGCCAAGAGTGGGATAGTCGGAAAAGACAGTATTTT. It codes for CASSQEWDSRKRQYF.

There are many counts of this clonotype. The rearrangement uses TRBV20-1 and TRBJ1-1, with D possibly being TRBD1 (6 bases). The CDR3 consists of 14 residues. V lost 0 bases and J 4 bases, leaving 12 bases between the germline ends. Germline V gene sequence: CDR1 DFQATT, CDR2 SNEGSKA (reference sequence). In DNA form, the CDR3 reads TGCAGTGCTAGAGATTGGGGACAAGTCACTGAAGCTTTCTTT. Its protein product is CSARDWGQVTEAFF.

At least ten counts were recorded for this clonotype. The V gene is TRBV7-9, the J gene TRBJ1-2; D is unclear. The germline V gene has CDR1 SEHNR and CDR2 FQNEAQ (reference sequence). The CDR3 consists of 16 residues. The V end was cut by 1 base, the J end by 0 bases, with 12 bases between. The CDR3, as DNA: TGTGCCAGCAGCTTAGGTCGGCAGCGTTCTAACTATGGCTACACCTTC. It codes for CASSLGRQRSNYGYTF.

This clonotype was seen at least ten times. This sequence joins TRBV7-8 and TRBJ2-1; TRBD1 matches at 8 bases. Germline CDR1 and CDR2: SGHVS and FQNEAQ. The trim removed 5 bases at V and 6 bases at J, leaving 15 bases unmatched. CDR3 length: 17 amino acids. The CDR3 sequence: CASSPDPPGQAFNEQFF. The CDR3, as DNA: TGTGCCAGCAGCCCAGACCCTCCGGGACAGGCCTTCAATGAGCAGTTCTTC.

Of note for this clonotype: A read error may be the cause here, since a much bigger clone is one base away. This sequence joins TRBV11-2 and TRBJ1-6, with D perhaps matching TRBD1 (5 bases). The CDR3 runs 16 residues. CDR1 and CDR2 from the germline V gene are SGHAT and FQNNGV. The CDR3 spells CVSSLGVGGWGSPLHF. The CDR3 DNA is TGTGTCAGCAGCCTGGGGGTCGGCGGATGGGGTTCACCCCTCCACTTT.

This clonotype was seen many times. The V call is TRBV21-1, the J call TRBJ2-6; the table's D call, TRBD1, was not checked against the DNA. TRBV21-1 is labeled a pseudogene. There are 17 residues in the CDR3. The CDR3 region is CASPGHSPTSGANVLTF. CDR3 nucleotides: TGTGCCAGCCCGGGGCATTCACCTACCTCTGGGGCCAACGTCCTGACTTTC.

This clonotype was found a few times. The chain combines TRBV4-2 with TRBJ2-3; D unresolved. Trimming took 0 bases from V and 9 from J, leaving 7 bases between them. Germline CDR1 reads LGHNA; CDR2 reads YNFKEQ. The length of the CDR3 is 12 residues. CDR3 nucleotide sequence: TGTGCCAGCAGCCAAGAACTCGGGACGCAGTATTTT. Translating it yields CASSQELGTQYF.

The genes are TRBV4-3 and TRBJ2-2; D possibly corresponds to TRBD1 (6 bases). The CDR3 length is 17 residues. CDR1 and CDR2 from the germline V gene are LGHNA and YSLEER. V lost 0 bases to trimming and J lost 4 bases, with 15 bases between them. CDR3 coding DNA: TGCGCCAGCAGCCAAGAAAGGCGGCAGGGGAGCACCGGGGAGCTGTTTTTT. Encoded protein: CASSQERRQGSTGELFF.

This clonotype was observed at least ten times. The rearrangement joins TRBV7-6 to TRBJ2-7; TRBD1 matches 7 bases. CDR1 and CDR2 (germline): SGHVS, FNYEAQ. CDR3 size: 15 residues. J gave up 1 base and V 4 bases, and 7 bases lay outside the gene matches. CDR3 in amino acids: CASSSNSGGSYEQYF. DNA of the CDR3: TGTGCCAGCAGCTCAAACTCAGGGGGTTCCTACGAGCAGTACTTC. The whole variable domain, filled in from reference TRBV7-6 and TRBJ2-7, reads GAGVSQSPRYKVTKRGQDVALRCDPISGHVSLYWYRQALGQGPEFLTYFNYEAQQDKSGLPNDRFSAERPEGSISTLTIQRTEQRDSAMYRCASSSNSGGSYEQYFGPGTRLTVT.

This clonotype has just a few counts. This chain joins TRBV5-4 and TRBJ2-7, with TRBD1 as a possible D gene (5 bases). This CDR3 spans 13 amino acids. Germline CDR1 is SGHNT and CDR2 is YYREEE (reference sequence). The V end lost 2 bases, the J end lost 3 bases, and 9 bases lay between the germline ends. DNA of the CDR3: TGTGCCAGCAGCTTTCCTGACAGCTACGAGCAGTACTTC. Its translation: CASSFPDSYEQYF.

At least ten counts were recorded for this clonotype. The chain couples TRBV4-3 to TRBJ2-3; 9 bases map to TRBD1. There are 19 residues in the CDR3. Looked up from germline, CDR1 is LGHNA and CDR2 is YSLEER. With V trimmed by 5 bases and J by 4 bases, 19 bases remained unmatched. In DNA, the CDR3 is TGCGCCAGCAGCAACTCCGTCGACGAGGGGACAGGGATGGCAGATACGCAGTATTTT. It codes for CASSNSVDEGTGMADTQYF.

This clonotype was recorded many times. The chain is built from TRBV12-5 and TRBJ2-3, with 8 bases fitting TRBD1. The CDR3 is 13 residues long. CDR1 and CDR2 from the germline V gene are LGHNT and FRNRAP. The V segment lost 8 bases and the J segment 5 bases; nucleotides outside the gene matches: 6. The CDR3 region has the DNA TGTGCTAGTTCCGGCAGGGGGCGAGATACGCAGTATTTT. As protein: CASSGRGRDTQYF.